The 24 T cell receptor beta chains in this list originate from one sample, sequenced in a study of monozygotic twins with inflammatory bowel disease (dated by TCRdb to about 2019). Receptor libraries were prepared by 5' RACE. TCRdb shows the sequencer as Illumina HiSeq 2500. Reprocessed by TCRdb, the reads give a single entry per CDR3 protein sequence, without DNA. The sample has 200,000 to 250,000 distinct CDR3 sequences on record. The ten largest clones represent roughly 7.7% of the sample. Sequencing was performed on blood. The receptors here all came from a human donor with ulcerative colitis or Crohn's disease, or a healthy co-twin of an affected twin (not recorded which).

The J gene is TRBJ1-5, the V gene TRBV20-1; as DNA is missing, the TRBD1 call by TCRdb cannot be tested. This CDR3 region has 16 residues. Germline CDR1 DFQATT, CDR2 SNEGSKA (reference sequence). The CDR3 spells CSAPGPAPYGNQPQHF.

The chain employs TRBV28 and TRBJ2-3. Germline values: CDR1 MDHEN, CDR2 SYDVKM. The CDR3 is 14 amino acids. This CDR3 is CASSSFTRTDTQYF.

This chain links TRBV20-1 with TRBJ2-7; the TRBD1 assignment by TCRdb is unverifiable without DNA. The germline CDR1 and CDR2 sequences are DFQATT and SNEGSKA (reference sequence). The CDR3 spans 15 residues. The CDR3 here is CSARVLGGLNYEQYF.

This chain links TRBV7-9 with TRBJ2-7. This CDR3 comprises 12 residues. CDR1 is SEHNR, CDR2 FQNEAQ, per germline (reference sequence). The CDR3 sequence is CASSLVVYEQYF.

The CDR3 sequence: CASSSEGTASSPLHF. The V call is TRBV5-1, the J call TRBJ1-6; TCRdb calls TRBD1, which cannot be checked without DNA. Germline V gene data show CDR1 as SGHRS and CDR2 as YFSETQ. The CDR3 contains 15 residues.

The V gene is TRBV27, the J gene TRBJ2-1; the TRBD2 assignment by TCRdb is unverifiable without DNA. This CDR3 has 18 residues. Germline V gives CDR1 MNHEY, CDR2 SMNVEV (reference sequence). The CDR3 sequence is CASRRAFSAPSSYNEQFF.

The chain carries TRBV6-1 and TRBJ1-5; lacking DNA, the TRBD1 call made by TCRdb goes unchecked. Germline V gives CDR1 MNHNS, CDR2 SASEGT. The CDR3 is made up of 16 amino acids. The CDR3 here is CASSFFAGYEGQPQHF.

The chain joins TRBV4-2 to TRBJ2-2; the D call of TRBD2 rests on TCRdb alone, since no DNA is present to check it. CDR3 size: 19 residues. CDR1 and CDR2 (germline): LGHNA, YNFKEQ. The CDR3 reads CASSPWSRTSGAGTGELFF.

The CDR3 region is CSASARVYEQYF. The rearrangement joins TRBV20-1 to TRBJ2-7; the D call from TCRdb, TRBD1, cannot be confirmed without DNA. This CDR3 contains 12 residues. Germline CDR1 DFQATT, CDR2 SNEGSKA (reference sequence).

The V call is TRBV7-8, the J call TRBJ2-1. Germline assignment: CDR1 SGHVS and CDR2 FQNEAQ. The CDR3 loop spans 16 amino acids. CDR3 sequence reads: CASSLLIQGPHNEQFF.

This sequence joins TRBV29-1 and TRBJ2-7; TCRdb selects TRBD1, and the lack of DNA leaves this call unchecked. There are 13 residues in the CDR3. Germline values: CDR1 SQVTM, CDR2 ANQGSEA. The chain's CDR3 is CSVEKPGYYEQYF.

The J gene is TRBJ1-1, the V gene TRBV7-6. There are 14 residues in the CDR3. Germline V gene data show CDR1 as SGHVS and CDR2 as FNYEAQ. The CDR3 region is CASSLATLGSEAFF.

The J gene is TRBJ2-3, the V gene TRBV4-1; no DNA is available, so the TRBD1 call from TCRdb remains unchecked. Germline CDR1 MGHRA, CDR2 YSYEKL. The length of the CDR3 is 19 residues. The CDR3 loop reads CASSVKMGRAAGLTDTQYF.

This chain connects TRBV4-2 to TRBJ2-3; TCRdb returns TRBD2, unconfirmable since there is no DNA. The CDR3 runs to 16 residues. CDR1 and CDR2 from the germline V gene are LGHNA and YNFKEQ. The CDR3 sequence: CASRGQLAGTADTQYF.

The genes are TRBV27 and TRBJ2-5; TCRdb outputs TRBD1, but without DNA this stays unchecked. Looked up from germline, CDR1 is MNHEY and CDR2 is SMNVEV (reference sequence). The CDR3 contains 14 residues. The CDR3 protein is CASSPRDDSETQYF.

The V gene is TRBV27, the J gene TRBJ1-3; TCRdb picks TRBD1, but there is no DNA to check that call. This CDR3 contains 15 residues. Looked up from germline, CDR1 is MNHEY and CDR2 is SMNVEV (reference sequence). The CDR3 protein is CASSIGTGIGNTIYF.

Here the CDR3 reads CASSLSSGSLDEQYF. The V call is TRBV7-2, the J call TRBJ2-7; TCRdb proposes TRBD2, but this gene call is untestable without DNA. Germline loops: CDR1 SGHTA, CDR2 FQGNSA. CDR3 size: 15 residues.

V and J are TRBV12-3 or TRBV12-4 and TRBJ2-1; lacking DNA, the TRBD1 call made by TCRdb goes unchecked. The CDR3 loop spans 15 amino acids. The CDR3 here is CASSGRGYAYNEQFF.

This chain uses TRBV4-1 with TRBJ1-1; without DNA, the TCRdb call of TRBD1 cannot be checked. The CDR3 runs 21 residues. CDR1 is MGHRA and CDR2 is YSYEKL in the germline V gene. The CDR3 region is CASSQGARRGRDGYLNTEAFF.

The chain recombines TRBV29-1 with TRBJ2-2; there is no DNA to check the TCRdb D call of TRBD1. This CDR3 spans 12 amino acids. The germline V gene has CDR1 SQVTM and CDR2 ANQGSEA. The CDR3 sequence is CSVEGGSGELFF.

This chain joins TRBV19 and TRBJ1-2. Germline values: CDR1 LNHDA, CDR2 SQIVND (reference sequence). The CDR3 runs to 12 residues. CDR3: CASSIEGYGYTF.

V usage is TRBV29-1 and J usage is TRBJ1-3. Germline V gene lookup returns CDR1 SQVTM and CDR2 ANQGSEA. The CDR3 loop spans 14 amino acids. The chain's CDR3 is CSVEEGSSGNTIYF.

This chain uses TRBV6-1 with TRBJ2-1; TCRdb reports TRBD1, a call that lacks DNA to check it against. Germline CDR1 reads MNHNS; CDR2 reads SASEGT. The CDR3 totals 16 residues. The CDR3: CASRSSGQGVNNEQFF.

The rearrangement uses TRBV27 and TRBJ2-7; TCRdb returns TRBD1, unconfirmable since there is no DNA. CDR1 is MNHEY, CDR2 SMNVEV, per germline (reference sequence). This CDR3 contains 15 residues. The CDR3 loop reads CASSPWTGAAYEQYF.